This T cell receptor (beta chain) was retrieved from a study of blood T cell repertoires in COVID-19. The CDR3 is 14 amino acids. V shed 5 bases and J shed 3 bases, with 13 bases lying between them. From germline, CDR1 is SEHNR and CDR2 FQNEAQ (reference sequence). Sequencing was performed with immunoSEQ multiplex PCR; in TCRdb, only in-frame clones are kept and a portion is missing. The sample consists of 150,000 to 200,000 clones, 78% of them appearing once. This clone was seen just once. Participant-given clinical history determined each cohort assignment. The gene calls are TRBV7-9 and TRBJ2-5; D perhaps matches TRBD1 (6 bases). The sample comprised PBMCs or T cells enriched from blood (not recorded which). The receptor's source is a woman between 50 and 59 years old who had recovered from COVID-19. The CDR3: CASSTTQGEETQYF. The CDR3 nucleotides are TGTGCCAGCAGCACCACACAGGGAGAAGAGACCCAGTACTTC.